The TCR beta chain under discussion was sequenced for a study of identical twins. Findings and caveats of the study: Researchers caution that invariant MAIT and iNKT cells could partly confound zero-insertion analyses. Twin pairs had excess sharing that was weaker in beta out-of-frame sequences. Models predicted less out-of-frame TCR alpha sharing in monozygotic twins than was found.

This clonotype showed up many times. Its specificity is unknown. A template switching step contributed a universal primer site, while unique molecular identifiers were present in the cDNA. Each CDR3 protein is one row after TCRdb ran MiXCR on the 5' RACE reads. The sample shows 540,000 or so distinct CDR3 sequences, about 22% of them seen only once. Germline V gene sequence: CDR1 SGHRS, CDR2 YFSETQ. The CDR3 consists of 15 residues. V dropped 4 bases and J dropped 0 bases, with 11 bases sitting between them. The data also belong to a second study, concerning yellow fever vaccine responses in identical twins.

The sample was CD4+ T cells sorted from blood. This sequence was found in a woman in her late teens or twenties in good health. This rearrangement joins TRBV5-1 to TRBJ2-1, with D unclear. The CDR3 loop is CASSPDEASYNEQFF. The CDR3 DNA sequence: TGCGCCAGCAGCCCGGACGAGGCCTCCTACAATGAGCAGTTCTTC.